This entry is about one T cell receptor (beta chain). The data are from a study of T cell changes during pregnancy in multiple sclerosis. From germline, CDR1 is MDHEN and CDR2 SYDVKM. CDR3 length equals 13 residues. Trimming shortened V by 5 bases and J by 11 bases, and 16 bases separated the two germline ends. Using immunoSEQ multiplex PCR, the repertoire was profiled, and TCRdb retains in-frame clones only, with some absent. The data contain tens of thousands of clones, over 80% of them seen just once; the ten biggest clones take up 1% to 1.5%. Sample: peripheral blood. This sequence originates from a female donor with multiple sclerosis, enrolled in a pregnancy study. V and J are TRBV28 and TRBJ1-5; D is ambiguous. In DNA, the CDR3 is TGTGCCAGCAGTCCCCCCGACGGAGGGACCCAGCATTTT. Translation gives CASSPPDGGTQHF.